The 28 T cell receptor beta chains below were found in one sample sequenced in a study of control samples from healthy donors and cancer patients. The table came from immunoSEQ multiplex PCR; TCRdb's copy has only in-frame clones and leaves some out. This table has about 120,000 clones, about 92% appearing once. Sequences were obtained from PBMCs. These TCRs come from a man aged 50-59 years with head and neck cancer.

J is TRBJ2-2 and V is TRBV30; D assignment may be TRBD1 or TRBD2 (7 bases each). The germline gives CDR1 GTSNPN, CDR2 SVGIG (reference sequence). Trimming shortened V by 0 bases and J by 4 bases, and 12 bases separated the two germline ends. The CDR3 is 15 amino acids. Here the CDR3 DNA reads TGTGCCTGGAGTGTTCTCAGGGGGGGCACCGGGGAGCTGTTTTTT. The encoded protein is CAWSVLRGGTGELFF.

V and J are TRBV7-9 and TRBJ2-1; the D is unclear. Germline loops: CDR1 SEHNR, CDR2 FQNEAQ (reference sequence). The length of the CDR3 is 15 residues. Trimming stripped 2 bases from V and 5 bases from J, with 13 bases between. CDR3 nucleotides: TGTGCCAGCAGCTTAAATTACGGCAACCACAATGAGCAGTTCTTC. Translated, it gives CASSLNYGNHNEQFF.

The chain uses TRBV7-3 and TRBJ2-1; possible D gene TRBD2, 5 bases. V was shortened by 2 bases and J by 13 bases, with 12 bases between the two germline ends. The CDR3 totals 12 residues. Germline V gives CDR1 SGHTA, CDR2 FQGTGA. CDR3 DNA: TGTGCCAGCAGCTTAGGCGGGTCAACCCAGTTCTTC. Its translation: CASSLGGSTQFF.

The rearrangement uses TRBV2 and TRBJ2-7; TRBD1 might be the D (6 bases). The V gene lost 7 bases and the J gene lost 2 bases, with 18 bases spanning the gap. This CDR3 region has 15 residues. CDR1 SNHLY and CDR2 FYNNEI come from the germline V gene. This chain's CDR3 is CASTTTGFGTYEQYF. CDR3 coding DNA: TGTGCCAGCACTACCACAGGGTTTGGGACCTACGAGCAGTACTTC.

This clone is a singleton in its sample. The chain is built from TRBV20-1 and TRBJ2-1; D call uncertain. Germline loops: CDR1 DFQATT, CDR2 SNEGSKA (reference sequence). The CDR3 consists of 11 residues. V lost 6 bases and J lost 7, with 10 bases in between. The CDR3 sequence: CSAGKTNEQFF. The CDR3 DNA follows: TGCAGTGCGGGGAAGACAAATGAGCAGTTCTTC.

The V and J genes are TRBV7-9 and TRBJ1-1; possible D gene TRBD1, 6 bases. CDR1 is SEHNR and CDR2 is FQNEAQ in the germline V gene (reference sequence). The germline V and J ends were trimmed by 1 base and 4 bases, with 13 bases remaining between them. This CDR3 is built from 15 residues. The CDR3 is CASSLGNRVRTEAFF. The CDR3 DNA is TGTGCCAGCAGCTTAGGGAACAGGGTACGCACTGAAGCTTTCTTT. Based on the CDR3 plus reference TRBV7-9 and TRBJ1-1, the full variable domain is DTGVSQNPRHKITKRGQNVTFRCDPISEHNRLYWYRQTLGQGPEFLTYFQNEAQLEKSRLLSDRFSAERPKGSFSTLEIQRTEQGDSAMYLCASSLGNRVRTEAFFGQGTRLTVV.

The chain joins TRBV4-2 to TRBJ2-3, with 11 bases lining up with TRBD2. The CDR3 is 16 amino acids. Germline loops: CDR1 LGHNA, CDR2 YNFKEQ. Trimming cost V 0 bases and J 5 bases; bases outside gene matches: 4. The CDR3 loop reads CASSQEGLAVEDTQYF. DNA for the CDR3: TGTGCCAGCAGCCAAGAGGGACTAGCGGTAGAAGATACGCAGTATTTT.

J is TRBJ2-1 and V is TRBV7-9; 9 bases line up with TRBD2. Germline CDR1 reads SEHNR; CDR2 reads FQNEAQ (reference sequence). CDR3 size: 16 residues. J was trimmed by 3 bases and V by 4 bases; bases with no gene match: 7. CDR3: CASSSLSSGDYNEQFF. For the CDR3, the DNA is TGTGCCAGCAGCTCTCTATCTAGCGGGGACTACAATGAGCAGTTCTTC.

The chain combines TRBV2 with TRBJ1-4, with 9 positions matching TRBD1. CDR1 and CDR2 from the germline V gene are SNHLY and FYNNEI. This CDR3 is built from 15 residues. The ends lost 5 bases at V and 3 bases at J; junction bases unmatched: 4. In DNA, the CDR3 is TGTGCCAGCAGTTCTACAGGGGGCTCTAATGAAAAACTGTTTTTT. Translated, it gives CASSSTGGSNEKLFF.

V is TRBV4-2 and J is TRBJ2-2; D call uncertain. CDR3 size: 15 residues. Germline V gene lookup returns CDR1 LGHNA and CDR2 YNFKEQ. V was pared by 4 bases and J by 2 bases, with 11 bases between. CDR3 loop: CASSPLAGNTGELFF. The CDR3 nucleotides are TGTGCCAGCAGCCCACTTGCTGGTAACACCGGGGAGCTGTTTTTT.

This chain connects TRBV7-6 to TRBJ2-1; no firm D call. Between the trimmed V and J ends, which lost 0 bases and 0 bases, there was a span of 6 bases. Germline assignment: CDR1 SGHVS and CDR2 FNYEAQ. This CDR3 is built from 15 residues. The CDR3 sequence is CASSLALTSYNEQFF. CDR3 coding DNA: TGTGCCAGCAGCTTAGCCCTAACCTCCTACAATGAGCAGTTCTTC.

The gene calls are TRBV7-2 and TRBJ2-2; maybe TRBD1 (6 bases). Trimming took off 5 bases at V and 1 base at J, with 17 bases between the two ends. This CDR3 has 17 amino acids. The germline gives CDR1 SGHTA, CDR2 FQGNSA. The CDR3 loop reads CASSPPRGFGNTGELFF. DNA for the CDR3: TGTGCCAGCAGCCCCCCGAGGGGGTTCGGGAACACCGGGGAGCTGTTTTTT.

The count of this clone is one. V is TRBV30 and J is TRBJ1-3; 10 bases line up with TRBD1. CDR1 and CDR2 from the germline V gene are GTSNPN and SVGIG (reference sequence). This CDR3 contains 17 residues. V was clipped by 2 bases and J by 0 bases; unmatched bases: 7. This chain's CDR3 is CAWSSPGTGVSGNTIYF. The CDR3, as DNA: TGTGCCTGGAGTAGTCCCGGGACAGGGGTCTCTGGAAACACCATATATTTT.

A note on this clone: Additional DNA sequences in this sample encode the identical CDR3. The chain has TRBV6-5 and TRBJ2-3; either TRBD1 or TRBD2 may supply D (5 bases each). Germline V gene lookup returns CDR1 MNHEY and CDR2 SVGAGI. V was pared by 6 bases and J by 0 bases, with 7 bases between. The CDR3 has 13 amino acids. The CDR3 protein is CASRRDSTDTQYF. The CDR3 DNA reads TGTGCCAGCAGAAGGGACAGCACAGATACGCAGTATTTT.

The chain links TRBV3-1 (or the pseudogene TRBV3-2) to TRBJ2-4; perhaps TRBD2 as D (6 bases). Germline-derived CDR1 and CDR2 are LGHDT and YNNKEL (reference sequence). The V end lost 0 bases, the J end lost 7 bases, and 10 bases lay between the germline ends. The CDR3 loop spans 14 amino acids. CDR3 amino acids: CASSQETGRNIQYF. In DNA form, the CDR3 reads TGTGCCAGCAGCCAAGAGACGGGGAGGAACATTCAGTACTTC.

The gene calls are TRBV5-4 and TRBJ1-1; maybe TRBD1 (5 bases). The CDR3 loop spans 14 amino acids. Germline lookup yields CDR1 SGHNT and CDR2 YYREEE (reference sequence). The germline V and J ends were trimmed by 9 bases and 2 bases, with 17 bases remaining between them. CDR3 protein: CANNDDRLNTEAFF. The DNA of the CDR3 is TGTGCCAACAACGACGACAGACTCAACACTGAAGCTTTCTTT. Full variable domain (remainder filled in from reference TRBV5-4 and TRBJ1-1): ETGVTQSPTHLIKTRGQQVTLRCSSQSGHNTVSWYQQALGQGPQFIFQYYREEENGRGNFPPRFSGLQFPNYSSELNVNALELDDSALYLCANNDDRLNTEAFFGQGTRLTVV.

The chain has TRBV10-3 and TRBJ2-3; D call uncertain. Germline values: CDR1 ENHRY, CDR2 SYGVKD. CDR3 size: 14 residues. V was cut by 0 bases and J by 2 bases, with 6 bases left in between. Written as DNA, the CDR3 is TGTGCCATCAGTGAGTCGGCCCCCACAGATACGCAGTATTTT. This encodes CAISESAPTDTQYF.

V is TRBV10-3 and J is TRBJ2-1; D perhaps matches TRBD2 (6 bases). Per germline, CDR1 ENHRY and CDR2 SYGVKD. V was cut by 3 bases and J by 12 bases, with 21 bases left in between. The CDR3 length is 15 residues. CDR3 protein: CAISDGGPSRSVQFF. CDR3 nucleotides: TGTGCCATCAGTGATGGAGGGCCCTCTAGATCTGTGCAGTTCTTC.

This chain uses TRBV4-2 with TRBJ1-2, with 9 bases matching TRBD1. The CDR3 runs to 15 residues. Trimming removed 0 bases from V and 5 bases from J; junction bases left unmatched: 4. The V gene's germline CDR1 is LGHNA and CDR2 YNFKEQ. Here the CDR3 DNA reads TGTGCCAGCAGCCAAGACCAAGGACAGGGGTATGGCTACACCTTC. Amino acid sequence: CASSQDQGQGYGYTF.

This rearrangement joins TRBV12-3 or TRBV12-4 to TRBJ2-2; D is unresolved. The V and J ends lost 7 bases and 0 bases respectively, with 6 bases between them. The CDR3 consists of 13 residues. The CDR3 sequence is CASNGPNTGELFF. CDR3 sequence (DNA): TGTGCCAGCAATGGCCCGAACACCGGGGAGCTGTTTTTT.

This sequence joins TRBV4-1 and TRBJ1-1; D is undetermined. V was trimmed by 4 bases and J by 11 bases, leaving 14 bases between them. Per the germline V gene, CDR1 is MGHRA and CDR2 is YSYEKL. The CDR3 is 12 amino acids. CDR3 in DNA: TGCGCCAGCAGCCGCTATTGGGGTCTGGCTTTCTTT. Amino acid sequence: CASSRYWGLAFF.

This clone was observed a single time. The chain has TRBV9 and TRBJ2-2; D is undetermined. The CDR3 length is 15 residues. Per germline, CDR1 SGDLS and CDR2 YYNGEE. The V end was cut by 4 bases, the J end by 5 bases, with 15 bases between. The CDR3 sequence is CASSPHGSWTGELFF. CDR3 bases: TGTGCCAGCAGCCCGCACGGTTCATGGACCGGGGAGCTGTTTTTT. Combining the CDR3 with reference TRBV9 and TRBJ2-2 gives the whole variable domain DSGVTQTPKHLITATGQRVTLRCSPRSGDLSVYWYQQSLDQGLQFLIQYYNGEERAKGNILERFSAQQFPDLHSELNLSSLELGDSALYFCASSPHGSWTGELFFGEGSRLTVL.

The rearrangement links TRBV12-3 or TRBV12-4 to TRBJ1-5; no definite D call. This CDR3 has 12 residues. V gave up 3 bases and J gave up 7 bases, with 7 bases separating them. The CDR3 here is CASSFLPQPQHF. CDR3 bases: TGTGCCAGCAGTTTTCTTCCCCAGCCCCAGCATTTT.

This chain uses TRBV7-8 with TRBJ1-3; a possible D gene is TRBD1 (5 bases). Trimming cost V 5 bases and J 0 bases, with 14 bases left between them. CDR1 and CDR2 (germline): SGHVS, FQNEAQ. The CDR3 sequence is 16 residues long. In DNA, the CDR3 is TGTGCCAGCAGCGCGGGGGGGATTAGCTCTGGAAACACCATATATTTT. As protein: CASSAGGISSGNTIYF.

The rearrangement joins TRBV30 to TRBJ1-6; maybe TRBD1 (6 bases). V was clipped by 6 bases and J by 4 bases, with 22 bases between them. The CDR3 sequence is 17 residues long. The germline CDR1 and CDR2 sequences are GTSNPN and SVGIG (reference sequence). This CDR3 is CACREERGASYNSPLHF. The CDR3 nucleotides read TGTGCCTGTCGGGAGGAACGGGGGGCGTCGTATAATTCACCCCTCCACTTT. The entire variable domain, with the rest obtained from reference TRBV30 and TRBJ1-6, is as follows: SQTIHQWPATLVQPVGSPLSLECTVEGTSNPNLYWYRQAAGRGLQLLFYSVGIGQISSEVPQNLSASRPQDRQFILSSKKLLLSDSGFYLCACREERGASYNSPLHFGNGTRLTVT.

This chain connects TRBV7-2 to TRBJ2-7, with TRBD1 as a possible D gene (6 bases). Trimming left V 4 bases short and J 3 bases short, with 13 bases between. This CDR3 region has 14 residues. Germline-derived CDR1 and CDR2 are SGHTA and FQGNSA. CDR3 coding DNA: TGTGCCAGCAGCTCACAGGGTCCTAACTACGAGCAGTACTTC. Its translation is CASSSQGPNYEQYF.

This clone showed up just once. CDR3 protein: CASSPWTGSRDTQYF. CDR3 nucleotide sequence: TGTGCCAGCAGCCCTTGGACAGGGTCGAGGGATACGCAGTATTTT. V and J are TRBV7-9 and TRBJ2-3, with TRBD1 matching 8 bases. V shed 5 bases and J 6 bases; nucleotides not matched to a gene: 10. This CDR3 has 15 amino acids. The germline V gene encodes CDR1 SEHNR and CDR2 FQNEAQ (reference sequence). The full variable domain, in which reference TRBV7-9 and TRBJ2-3 provide the parts outside the CDR3, is DTGVSQNPRHKITKRGQNVTFRCDPISEHNRLYWYRQTLGQGPEFLTYFQNEAQLEKSRLLSDRFSAERPKGSFSTLEIQRTEQGDSAMYLCASSPWTGSRDTQYFGPGTRLTVL.

The chain employs TRBV30 and TRBJ1-4, with D tentatively TRBD1 (5 bases). V was pared by 3 bases and J by 8 bases, with 19 bases between. This CDR3 is built from 15 residues. Germline values: CDR1 GTSNPN, CDR2 SVGIG (reference sequence). The CDR3 DNA reads TGTGCCTGGAGCCCAGGAGGGGCGGCGGGAGAAAAACTGTTTTTT. This sequence encodes CAWSPGGAAGEKLFF.